A single sample is the source of the 17 T cell receptor beta chains below, sequenced in a study of T cells in Graves' hyperthyroidism and ophthalmopathy. RNA transcripts were the template for amplifying TCR beta CDR3 regions. TCR CDR3 regions were first amplified by RT-PCR with HTBI primers. MiXCR was run by TCRdb on the multiplex PCR reads, yielding one entry per CDR3 protein. The sample has hundreds of thousands of distinct CDR3 sequences, 20% seen once. Sequencing input: blood. Receptors were obtained from a man aged 30 to 39 with Graves' ophthalmopathy.

The V and J genes are TRBV5-5 and TRBJ2-1; D gene uncertain. Germline V gene data show CDR1 as SGHKS and CDR2 as YYEKEE (reference sequence). V lost 4 bases to trimming and J lost 7 bases, with 12 bases between them. The CDR3 spans 13 residues. This CDR3 reads CASSHWTDNEQFF. The CDR3 DNA follows: TGTGCCAGCAGCCATTGGACGGATAATGAGCAGTTCTTC.

Many counts were recorded for this clonotype. V is TRBV12-3 or TRBV12-4 and J is TRBJ1-5; perhaps TRBD1 as D (6 bases). The CDR3 covers 15 residues. The V and J ends lost 5 bases and 5 bases respectively, with 16 bases between them. Here the CDR3 DNA reads TGTGCCAGCAGTAGGATGGGGGGGCTGGATCAGCCCCAGCATTTT. It codes for CASSRMGGLDQPQHF.

Concerning this clonotype: At one boundary the junction diverges from the germline segment, which might be a read error. The J gene is TRBJ2-4, the V gene TRBV6-1; possible D gene TRBD1, 5 bases. CDR1 MNHNS and CDR2 SASEGT come from the germline V gene. This CDR3 is built from 13 residues. Here the CDR3 reads CASREDSQNIQYF. CDR3 in DNA: TGTGCCAGCAGAGAAGACAGTCAAAACATTCAGTACTTC.

The chain recombines TRBV27 with TRBJ2-7; 10 bases fit TRBD2. This CDR3 region has 15 residues. Unmatched junction bases numbered 7, after V lost 6 bases and J lost 2 bases. Germline CDR1 and CDR2: MNHEY and SMNVEV (reference sequence). CDR3 in amino acids: CASRLAGNRAYEQYF. As DNA, the CDR3 is TGTGCCAGCAGACTAGCGGGAAACAGGGCCTACGAGCAGTACTTC.

The genes are TRBV9 and TRBJ1-1; TRBD1 matches at 7 bases. The CDR3 has 15 amino acids. With V trimmed by 3 bases and J by 0 bases, 5 bases remained unmatched. CDR1 is SGDLS, CDR2 YYNGEE, per germline. The CDR3 coding sequence is TGTGCCAGCAGCGCCCCGACAGGGCTGAACACTGAAGCTTTCTTT. Amino acid sequence: CASSAPTGLNTEAFF.

This clonotype was detected ten times or more. The J gene is TRBJ2-2, the V gene TRBV7-2; 12 nucleotides line up with TRBD2. The CDR3 has 18 residues. CDR1 and CDR2 from the germline V gene are SGHTA and FQGNSA. After removal of 5 bases from V and 6 bases from J, the junction contained 13 bases not matched to a gene. The CDR3 here is CASSPRLAGDVNAGELFF. The DNA for the CDR3 is TGTGCCAGCAGCCCGAGACTAGCGGGAGACGTAAACGCCGGGGAGCTGTTTTTT.

This chain joins TRBV20-1 and TRBJ2-3; TRBD2 agrees at 12 bases. CDR3 length: 19 amino acids. Losses at the gene ends were 5 bases for V and 1 base for J; bases not matched to a gene: 16. CDR1 is DFQATT and CDR2 is SNEGSKA in the germline V gene (reference sequence). CDR3 in amino acids: CSAASGVLAGGGRTDTQYF. CDR3 in DNA: TGCAGTGCTGCCTCAGGTGTACTAGCGGGAGGCGGTCGCACAGATACGCAGTATTTT.

At least ten counts were recorded for this clonotype. The DNA of the CDR3 is TGTGCCAGCAGTGCTGGGACTAGACAGCAGTTCTTC. Translating gives CASSAGTRQQFF. This chain connects TRBV2 to TRBJ2-1; TRBD2 agrees at 8 bases. J gave up 11 bases and V 4 bases, and 4 bases lay outside the gene matches. This CDR3 is built from 12 residues. Germline values: CDR1 SNHLY, CDR2 FYNNEI.

The chain uses TRBV5-1 and TRBJ2-2; a weak D match, TRBD1 (6 bases). Germline V gene sequence: CDR1 SGHRS, CDR2 YFSETQ. The germline V and J ends were trimmed by 3 bases and 4 bases, with 13 bases remaining between them. This CDR3 is built from 15 residues. CDR3 nucleotide sequence: TGCGCCAGCAGCTCCTCTCAGGGGCCCACCGGGGAGCTGTTTTTT. This codes for CASSSSQGPTGELFF.

V is TRBV9 and J is TRBJ1-2; maybe TRBD1 (5 bases). Germline V gene sequence: CDR1 SGDLS, CDR2 YYNGEE. The CDR3 runs to 13 residues. Trimming left V 0 bases short and J 7 bases short, with 10 bases between. Written as DNA, the CDR3 is TGTGCCAGCAGCGTAGAGGGGCGACGTGGCTACACCTTC. Translating gives CASSVEGRRGYTF.

J is TRBJ2-2 and V is TRBV2; TRBD2 matches at 15 bases. This CDR3 has 21 amino acids. CDR1 is SNHLY, CDR2 FYNNEI, per germline. The V and J ends lost 2 bases and 0 bases, in that order; junction bases with no gene match: 10. The CDR3 loop reads CASSEPGTSGGRGANTGELFF. In DNA, the CDR3 is TGTGCCAGCAGTGAACCGGGGACTAGCGGGGGGAGGGGCGCGAACACCGGGGAGCTGTTTTTT.

This clonotype was counted a few times. The V call is TRBV7-9, the J call TRBJ2-3, with D perhaps given as TRBD1 or TRBD2 (5 bases each). CDR3 size: 15 residues. V lost 3 bases to trimming and J lost 3 bases, with 13 bases between them. Germline CDR1 SEHNR, CDR2 FQNEAQ (reference sequence). The DNA of the CDR3 is TGTGCCAGCAGCTTGGGCCCGGGACCGACAGATACGCAGTATTTT. It yields the protein CASSLGPGPTDTQYF.

The chain recombines TRBV6-1 with TRBJ1-1; perhaps TRBD1 as D (5 bases). The CDR3 has 14 residues. Trimming removed 5 bases from V and 4 bases from J, with 14 bases in between. Germline V gives CDR1 MNHNS, CDR2 SASEGT. CDR3 DNA: TGTGCCAGCAGTTTGCCTGGGGCAGCCACTGAAGCTTTCTTT. It is translated as CASSLPGAATEAFF.

V and J are TRBV7-9 and TRBJ1-1; perhaps TRBD1 as D (5 bases). Trimming cost V 8 bases and J 4 bases, with 8 bases left between them. CDR1 SEHNR and CDR2 FQNEAQ come from the germline V gene (reference sequence). This CDR3 has 11 amino acids. CDR3 region: CASQGVTEAFF. As DNA, the CDR3 is TGTGCCAGCCAAGGGGTCACTGAAGCTTTCTTT.

This clonotype showed up many times. The chain combines TRBV12-3 or TRBV12-4 with TRBJ2-7; TRBD2 aligns across 13 bases. With 5 bases clipped from V and 6 bases from J, the junction kept 7 bases outside the gene matches. CDR3 size: 15 residues. The CDR3 protein is CASSHGLAGALEQYF. The CDR3, as DNA: TGTGCCAGCAGTCACGGACTAGCGGGAGCCCTCGAGCAGTACTTC.

The chain uses TRBV24-1 and TRBJ2-7, with no clear D. This CDR3 spans 12 amino acids. Per the germline V gene, CDR1 is KGHDR and CDR2 is SFDVKD. With 3 bases removed from V and 8 bases from J, the gap between germline ends came to 10 bases. The CDR3 DNA is TGTGCCACCAGTGATCCCTTAGGAAAGCAGTACTTC. Its protein product is CATSDPLGKQYF.

This clonotype was observed many times. The chain joins TRBV28 to TRBJ2-7; D is unresolved. The CDR3 consists of 14 residues. The V end lost 4 bases, the J end lost 3 bases, and 13 bases lay between the germline ends. Germline CDR1 reads MDHEN; CDR2 reads SYDVKM. DNA for the CDR3: TGTGCCAGCAGTTCTACACTACTTCGCTACGAGCAGTACTTC. Its protein product is CASSSTLLRYEQYF.